This TCR beta chain was profiled in a study of T cell clusters in autoimmune cytopenias. Overall study results and limits: The T cell clusters came from computational analysis alone and lack functional validation. The cluster-lack signature was not seen for secondary cytopenia versus chronic lymphocytic leukemia.

This CDR3 comprises 13 residues. Each sample's input was 200 to 250 ng genomic DNA, some 34,000 genome equivalents. TRB was amplified by touch-down multiplex PCR, primer pools A and B combined. TCRdb derives one entry per CDR3 protein from the multiplex PCR reads, leaving out DNA. Here the sample table reports 3,800 or so distinct CDR3 sequences. This clonotype registers medium-sized by frequency. What it binds is not known. The TCR originated in a human donor with an autoimmune cytopenia or autoimmune hepatitis (not recorded which). The chain uses TRBV12-3 or TRBV12-4 and TRBJ1-5. The sequencing input was peripheral blood. The CDR3 loop reads CASSLAQIQPQHF.